Included here is one T cell receptor (beta chain) sequence, with context. These data originate in a study of blood T cell repertoires in COVID-19. On the study more broadly: T cells, B-cell-depleted T cells, or PBMCs supplied cDNA or gDNA.

Source study methods: How many nucleated cells were present was estimated from reference gene primer amplification. Generated by immunoSEQ multiplex PCR, the TCRdb table keeps only in-frame clones and is missing some. From that table come the V and J calls and clone size; the DNA was used to work out D and trimming. Of about 99,000 clones in the sample, just over 85% were seen once. The ends lost 2 bases at V and 0 bases at J; junction bases unmatched: 3. The germline V gene has CDR1 MNHEY and CDR2 SVGAGI. There are 16 residues in the CDR3. Input material: peripheral blood. The receptor comes from a human donor in a cohort sampled during active COVID-19. V usage is TRBV6-5 and J usage is TRBJ2-1; 8 nucleotides line up with TRBD2. The DNA of the CDR3 is TGTGCCAGCAGTTACGGCGGGGGGAGCTCCTACAATGAGCAGTTCTTC. Protein: CASSYGGGSSYNEQFF.